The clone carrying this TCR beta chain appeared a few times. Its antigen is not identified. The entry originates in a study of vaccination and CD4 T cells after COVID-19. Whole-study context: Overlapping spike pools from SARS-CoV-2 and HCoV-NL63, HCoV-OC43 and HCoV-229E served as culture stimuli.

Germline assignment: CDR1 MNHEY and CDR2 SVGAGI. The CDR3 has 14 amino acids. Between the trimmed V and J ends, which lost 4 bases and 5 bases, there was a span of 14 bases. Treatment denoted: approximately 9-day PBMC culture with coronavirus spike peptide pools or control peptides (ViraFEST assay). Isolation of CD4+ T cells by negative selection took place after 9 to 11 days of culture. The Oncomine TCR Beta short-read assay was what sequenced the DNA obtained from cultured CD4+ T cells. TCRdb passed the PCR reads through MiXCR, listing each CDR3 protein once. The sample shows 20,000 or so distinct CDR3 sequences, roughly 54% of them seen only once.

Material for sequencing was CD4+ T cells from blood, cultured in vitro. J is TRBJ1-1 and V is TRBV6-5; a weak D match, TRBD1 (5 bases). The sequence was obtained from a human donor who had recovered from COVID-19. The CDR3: CASSSPQWGTEAFF. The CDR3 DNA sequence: TGTGCCAGCAGTTCCCCTCAATGGGGGACTGAAGCTTTCTTT.